This T cell receptor beta chain was sequenced in a study of OX40 agonist ivuxolimab in advanced cancers. In the study overall: Patient treatment consisted of intravenous ivuxolimab administration every 2 weeks at 0.01 to 10 mg/kg. It was permissible to have had prior anti-PD-1, anti-PD-L1 or anti-CTLA-4 therapy, and around 40% had some.

Sequenced by immunoSEQ multiplex PCR; TCRdb stores in-frame clones only, minus some. This table holds about 55,000 clones, about nine tenths found once. V dropped 6 bases and J dropped 5 bases, with 16 bases sitting between them. Germline values: CDR1 LNHDA, CDR2 SQIVND (reference sequence). The CDR3 totals 14 residues. The sample was CD4+ or CD8+ T cells sorted from blood, taken in a trial of the OX40 agonist ivuxolimab. V is TRBV19 and J is TRBJ2-5; TRBD2 is a possible D gene (7 bases). The TCR sequence derives from an adult with an advanced solid tumor such as melanoma, head and neck, liver or kidney cancer. CDR3 sequence reads: CASSPAGAGETQYF. The DNA for the CDR3 is TGTGCCAGTAGCCCGGCGGGGGCGGGGGAGACCCAGTACTTC.